The sample holds a few counts of the clone carrying this T cell receptor beta chain. The antigen remains undetermined. This entry comes from a study of cytomegalovirus exposure and HLA in healthy donors. Findings and caveats of the study: Earlier analysis looked at TCR beta V segments, and most were productive about 87% or about 30% of the time.

The primer mix had 60 Vbeta and 13 Jbeta primers. Authors' data handling: The authors later counted about 80 million unique TCR beta chains, about 11 million of them shared. The assay was immunoSEQ multiplex PCR, and TCRdb's table has in-frame clones only and misses some. For V, J and clone size, that table is used; D and trimming come from the DNA. The table has some 170,000 clones, roughly 80% seen once. The CDR3 has 15 residues. In germline, CDR1 is SSHAT, CDR2 FNYEAQ (reference sequence). Trimming removed 3 bases at V and 4 bases at J, with 13 bases between. The chain is built from TRBV7-7 and TRBJ2-1; perhaps TRBD1 as D (6 bases). Sequenced input: PBMCs. This clonotype originated in a woman between 18 and 29 years old in good health and CMV-seropositive. In nucleotides, the CDR3 is TGTGCCAGCAGCTTGGGGTGGGGGCTTTACAATGAGCAGTTCTTC. Translation gives CASSLGWGLYNEQFF.